The clone carrying this T cell receptor beta chain was counted only a few times. Its specificity is unknown. The sample belongs to a study of post-analysis software for immune sequencing data. Looking at the study overall: Relapsing-remitting, secondary progressive and progressive-relapsing forms made up the multiple sclerosis disease courses.

The CDR3 consists of 16 residues. The germline gives CDR1 SGHVS, CDR2 FQNEAQ. Study-level results: Analysis by F measure revealed that same-batch samples clustered strongly together. Significantly lower normalized Chao1 diversity was seen in multiple sclerosis patients than in controls. Roughly five TRBV segments were significantly more frequent in patients than in controls. TRBV5-6, TRBV5-1 and TRBV20-1 were among these segments.

cDNA libraries for TCR beta contained unique molecular identifiers. The authors obtained 500,000 or so cDNA molecules from approximately 1 to 10 million T cells. TCRdb passed the PCR reads through MiXCR, listing each CDR3 protein once. The sample shows about 820,000 distinct CDR3 sequences, roughly 58% of them seen only once. Material for sequencing was blood. V and J are TRBV7-8 and TRBJ2-4, with 8 bases that match TRBD1. Matching the DNA end better, TRBJ2-7 makes the J call doubtful. The clonotype originates from a girl aged 5-17 years with multiple sclerosis. In DNA, the CDR3 is TGTGCCAGCAGCTTAGCCCTGCGGACAGGGAGGTCCGAGCAGTACTTC. Amino acids: CASSLALRTGRSEQYF.